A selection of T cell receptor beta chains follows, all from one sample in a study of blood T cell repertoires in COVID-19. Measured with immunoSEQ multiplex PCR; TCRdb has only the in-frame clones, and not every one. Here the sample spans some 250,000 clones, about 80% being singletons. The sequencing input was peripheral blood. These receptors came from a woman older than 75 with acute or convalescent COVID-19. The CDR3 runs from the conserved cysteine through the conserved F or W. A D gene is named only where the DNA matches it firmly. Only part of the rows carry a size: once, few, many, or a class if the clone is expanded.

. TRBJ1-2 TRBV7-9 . TGTGCCAGCAGCTTAGGACAGGTTGATGGCTACACCTTC CASSLGQVDGYTF
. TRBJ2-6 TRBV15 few TGTGCCACCAGCAGGGGCGCTGGGGCCAACGTCCTGACTTTC CATSRGAGANVLTF
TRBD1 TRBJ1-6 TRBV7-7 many TGTGCCAGCAGCGCGGGACAGGATAATTCACCCCTCCACTTT CASSAGQDNSPLHF
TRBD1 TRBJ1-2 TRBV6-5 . TGTGCCAGCAGGCTCAGGACAGGGGGCGGCTACACCTTC CASRLRTGGGYTF
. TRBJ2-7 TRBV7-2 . TGTGCCAGCAGCTTAGTCTATCGGGACTACGAGCAGTACTTC CASSLVYRDYEQYF
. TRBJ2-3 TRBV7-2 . TGTGCCAGCAGCCCTACCACAGGGGATACGCAGTATTTT CASSPTTGDTQYF
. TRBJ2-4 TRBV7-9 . TGTGCCAGCAGCTTAGGAGTGACCAAAAACATTCAGTACTTC CASSLGVTKNIQYF
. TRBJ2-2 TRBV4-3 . TGCGCCAGCAGCCGATCCGGGGTCGGGGAGCTGTTTTTT CASSRSGVGELFF
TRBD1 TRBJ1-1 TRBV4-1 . TGCGCCAGCAGCCAATTTCCGGACAGGGTGAACACTGAAGCTTTCTTT CASSQFPDRVNTEAFF
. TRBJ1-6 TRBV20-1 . TGCAGTGCTAGTAGCCGGGACACCAATTCACCCCTCCACTTT CSASSRDTNSPLHF
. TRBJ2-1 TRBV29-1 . TGCAGCGTTTCTGTAGAGCAGTTCTTC CSVSVEQFF
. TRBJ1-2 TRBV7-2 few TGTGCCAGCGCGGGAATGGCCGCAGACTATGGCTACACCTTC CASAGMAADYGYTF
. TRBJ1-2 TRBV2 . TGTGCCAGCAGTGAAGATTCCGCGGGCGGGGGCTACACCTTC CASSEDSAGGGYTF
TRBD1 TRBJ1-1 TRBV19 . TGTGCCAGTGGACAGGGGGCCTCTGAAGCTTTCTTT CASGQGASEAFF
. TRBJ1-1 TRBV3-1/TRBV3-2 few TGTGCCAGCAGCCAAACGAGGGGGAGTACTGAAGCTTTCTTT CASSQTRGSTEAFF
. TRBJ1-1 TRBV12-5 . TGTGCTAGTGGTCCCCTGCAGGGCACTGAAGCTTTCTTT CASGPLQGTEAFF
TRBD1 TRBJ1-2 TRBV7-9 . TGTGCCAGCAGCTTTCGACAGGGGGCTGGCTACACCTTC CASSFRQGAGYTF
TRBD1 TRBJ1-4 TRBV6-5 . TGTGCCAGCAGGGCCGGGACAGGGAATGAAAAACTGTTTTTT CASRAGTGNEKLFF
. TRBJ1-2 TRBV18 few TGTGCCAGCTCACCACGGCCAGGGGCTATTTCAGAGAATTTCTATGGCTACACCTTC CASSPRPGAISENFYGYTF
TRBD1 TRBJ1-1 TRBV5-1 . TGCGCCAGCAGTGAAGGGTCCGGGACAGGGGGCGTCACTGAAGCTTTCTTT CASSEGSGTGGVTEAFF
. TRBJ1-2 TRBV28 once TGTGCCAGCAGTTTACGTGTAGACTATGGCTACACCTTC CASSLRVDYGYTF
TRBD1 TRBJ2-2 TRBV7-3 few TGTGCCAGCAGCCCGGACAGGGGACCCGGGGAGCTGTTTTTT CASSPDRGPGELFF
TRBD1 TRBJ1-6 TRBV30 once TGTGCCTGGAGCCGACAGGGGGCTGTTTCACCCCTCCACTTT CAWSRQGAVSPLHF
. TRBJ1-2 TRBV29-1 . TGCAGCGTTGAAGATGACGGGCGGCAGGGAGGTGATGGCTACACCTTC CSVEDDGRQGGDGYTF
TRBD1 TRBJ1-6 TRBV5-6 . TGTGCCAGCAGCTGGGGACAGGGGTCCGGAGGTTCACCCCTCCACTTT CASSWGQGSGGSPLHF
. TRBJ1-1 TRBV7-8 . TGTGCCAGCAGCTTAGAGTGGGGCAGAAAGAACACTGAAGCTTTCTTT CASSLEWGRKNTEAFF
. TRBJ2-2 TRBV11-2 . TGTGCCAGCAGCAAAGTAGGGGGAAGTTGGAGCACCGGGGAGCTGTTTTTT CASSKVGGSWSTGELFF
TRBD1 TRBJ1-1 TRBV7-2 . TGTGCCAGCAGACGGGACAGGGTTACTGAAGCTTTCTTT CASRRDRVTEAFF
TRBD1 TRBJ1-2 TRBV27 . TGTGCCAGCAGTTCTCTGACAGGGCTTGGCTACACCTTC CASSSLTGLGYTF
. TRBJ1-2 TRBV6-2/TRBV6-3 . TGTGCCAGCAACCCGATGGCGGGTTATGGCTACACCTTC CASNPMAGYGYTF
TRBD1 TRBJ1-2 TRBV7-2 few TGTGCCAGCAGCTCTGGGGGTGGACAGGGGAACTATGGCTACACCTTC CASSSGGGQGNYGYTF
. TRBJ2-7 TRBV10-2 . TGCGCCAGCAGTGTAGACTTCGAGCAGTACTTC CASSVDFEQYF
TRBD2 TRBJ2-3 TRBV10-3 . TGTGCCATCAGCGGGAGGGATACGCAGTATTTT CAISGRDTQYF
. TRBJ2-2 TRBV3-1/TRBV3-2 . TGTGCCAGCTTGCCGAGGCGGGGGCTCAGCACCGGGGAGCTGTTTTTT CASLPRRGLSTGELFF
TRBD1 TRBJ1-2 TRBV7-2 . TGTGCCAGTCTATCCCCCGGGACAGGGGGCTATGGCTACACCTTC CASLSPGTGGYGYTF
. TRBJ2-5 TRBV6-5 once TGTGCCAGCAGTTACGAGGGATGGGAGACCCAGTACTTC CASSYEGWETQYF
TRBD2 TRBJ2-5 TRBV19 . TGTGCCAGTAGTATAAAGGGTAGCGGGGGGCTTGAGACCCAGTACTTC CASSIKGSGGLETQYF
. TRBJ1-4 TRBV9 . TGTGCCAGCAGCCCAGGCGGGCGCAGGCCCGATGAAAAACTGTTTTTT CASSPGGRRPDEKLFF
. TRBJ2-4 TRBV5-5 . TGTGCCAGCAGCTTGGACCTACAGGGAGCCAAAAACATTCAGTACTTC CASSLDLQGAKNIQYF
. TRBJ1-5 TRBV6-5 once TGTGCCAGCAGCTCCGAGGGCGGGGGTCAGCCCCAGCATTTT CASSSEGGGQPQHF
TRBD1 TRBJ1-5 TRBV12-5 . TGTGCTAGTGGCAGGACAGGGATGGGCAATCAGCCCCAGCATTTT CASGRTGMGNQPQHF
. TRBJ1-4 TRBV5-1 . TGCGCCAGCAGCTTGGGAGGGGGACCTGAAAAACTGTTTTTT CASSLGGGPEKLFF
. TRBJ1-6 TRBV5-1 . TGCGCCAGCAGCTTGGTGGGGGGGGACAATTCACCCCTCCACTTT CASSLVGGDNSPLHF
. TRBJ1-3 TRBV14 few TGTGCCAGCAGTCCCACTTACTCTGGAAACACCATATATTTT CASSPTYSGNTIYF
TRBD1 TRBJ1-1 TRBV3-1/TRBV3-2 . TGTGCCAGCATCCCCTCAGGGGGCACTGAAGCTTTCTTT CASIPSGGTEAFF
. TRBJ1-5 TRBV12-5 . TGTGCTAGTGCCCCACGAGGGATCTATAGCAATCAGCCCCAGCATTTT CASAPRGIYSNQPQHF
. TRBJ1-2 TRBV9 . TGTGCCAGCAGCCCAGGGCAGGGGTATGGCTACACCTTC CASSPGQGYGYTF
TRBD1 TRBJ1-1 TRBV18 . TGTGCCAGCTCACTCGGGACAGGGGGTACGAACACTGAAGCTTTCTTT CASSLGTGGTNTEAFF
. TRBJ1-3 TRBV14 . TGTGCCAGCAGCCAAAGACTTCTAGGGGTAACTGGAAACACCATATATTTT CASSQRLLGVTGNTIYF
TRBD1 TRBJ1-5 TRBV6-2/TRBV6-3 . TGTGCCAGCAGCCGACAGGGTGATGTGTCGGGAAGCAATCAGCCCCAGCATTTT CASSRQGDVSGSNQPQHF
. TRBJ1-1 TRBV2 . TGTGCCAGCAGTGAGATGCGGAACACTGAAGCTTTCTTT CASSEMRNTEAFF
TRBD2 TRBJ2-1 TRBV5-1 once TGCGCCAGCAGCTTGGTCGGCGGGAGAGAAAAGAGTGAGCAGTTCTTC CASSLVGGREKSEQFF
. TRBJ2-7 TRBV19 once TGTGCCAGTAGTGCGGGACTGACCCACTACGAGCAGTACTTC CASSAGLTHYEQYF
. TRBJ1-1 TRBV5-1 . TGCGCCAGCAGCTTGGCCGCAGGGTCCAAGAACACTGAAGCTTTCTTT CASSLAAGSKNTEAFF
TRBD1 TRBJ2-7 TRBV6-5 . TGTGCCAGCAGACCCGCGGACAGGTTGGAGCAGTACTTC CASRPADRLEQYF
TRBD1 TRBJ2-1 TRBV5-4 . TGTGCCACCTCTTCGGAGGACAGGGGCCCTCGTGAGCAGTTCTTC CATSSEDRGPREQFF
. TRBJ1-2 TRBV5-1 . TGCGCCAGCAGCTCTGGGGAGTCGGGTGATGGCTACACCTTC CASSSGESGDGYTF